This TCR beta chain emerged from a study of read filtering for tumor transcriptome and immune sequencing. About the study: RNA-seq yielded only about 85 to 1273 TCR reads, IR-seq about 3.5 to 11 million.

Sampling of bone marrow took place during active disease in every patient. Whole-study findings and limits: Correlation between methods rose after single-read clonotypes were removed.

From about 400 ng of RNA, a library with molecular barcoded alpha/delta and beta/gamma adaptors was made. TCRdb re-analysed the reads in MiXCR, keeping a single row per CDR3 protein. The sample has 57,000 or so distinct CDR3 sequences; 15% to 25% are singletons. Concerning this clonotype: Its specificity is not known.

This clonotype originated in a donor at least 40 years old with multiple myeloma. Sequenced input: a population of CD138-negative cells sorted from bone marrow.

CDR3 DNA sequence: TGTGCCAGTAGTATGGCCAGGCTTTGGGATGAGCAGTTCTTC. This gives the protein CASSMARLWDEQFF. The J gene is TRBJ2-1, the V gene TRBV19; D gene unclear. Germline lookup yields CDR1 LNHDA and CDR2 SQIVND (reference sequence). The CDR3 loop spans 14 amino acids. Between the trimmed V and J ends, which lost 3 bases and 8 bases, there was a span of 14 bases.